The clone carrying this T cell receptor beta chain was observed many times. Antigen unknown. This sample stems from a study of T cells in Graves' hyperthyroidism and ophthalmopathy. The study's findings and limits: Before onset, ophthalmopathy was predicted by the model a median roughly six months earlier.

The trim removed 8 bases at V and 5 bases at J, leaving 13 bases unmatched. CDR1 DFQATT and CDR2 SNEGSKA come from the germline V gene (reference sequence). This CDR3 is 15 amino acids long. For Graves' hyperthyroidism to be stable, ophthalmopathy could not progress within 18 months. The patients, who ranged from 18 to 65 in age, presented with newly diagnosed hyperthyroidism lasting under 2 months. Each 10 ml fresh peripheral blood draw supplied the PBMCs. There were TCR beta CDR3 regions amplified from RNA transcripts. When the TCR CDR3 underwent first-round RT-PCR, the HTBI primer set was used. TCRdb reprocessed the multiplex PCR reads via MiXCR and lists one record per CDR3 protein. Counted here are around 300,000 distinct CDR3 sequences, roughly an eighth occurring once; the ten biggest clones make up approximately 7.9%.

The sequence was obtained from a middle-aged woman with Graves' hyperthyroidism. The source material was blood. This sequence joins TRBV20-1 and TRBJ2-5, with 11 bases that match TRBD1. CDR3 sequence: CSLITGQGAWETQYF. The CDR3 DNA sequence: TGCAGTTTAATCACCGGACAGGGGGCATGGGAGACCCAGTACTTC.